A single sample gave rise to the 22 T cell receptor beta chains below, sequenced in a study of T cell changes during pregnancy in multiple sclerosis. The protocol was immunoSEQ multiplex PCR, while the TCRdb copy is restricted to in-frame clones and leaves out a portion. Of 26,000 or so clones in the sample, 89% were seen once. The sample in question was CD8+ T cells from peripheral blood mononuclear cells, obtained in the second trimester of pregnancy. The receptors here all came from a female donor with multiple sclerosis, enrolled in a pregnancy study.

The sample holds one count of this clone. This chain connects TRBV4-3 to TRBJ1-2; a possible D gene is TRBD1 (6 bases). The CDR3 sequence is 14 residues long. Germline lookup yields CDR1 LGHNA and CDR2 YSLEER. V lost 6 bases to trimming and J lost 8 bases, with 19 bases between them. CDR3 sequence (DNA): TGCGCCAGCAGACCGGGGCGGGGGCGCGCCGGCTACACCTTC. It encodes CASRPGRGRAGYTF.

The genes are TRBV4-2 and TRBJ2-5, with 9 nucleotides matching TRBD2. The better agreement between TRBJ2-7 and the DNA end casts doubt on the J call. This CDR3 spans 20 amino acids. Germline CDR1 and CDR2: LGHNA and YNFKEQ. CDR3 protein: CASSQDPGLASLRRTYEQYF. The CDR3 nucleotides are TGTGCCAGCAGCCAAGATCCAGGACTAGCGAGCCTCAGGCGGACCTACGAGCAGTACTTC.

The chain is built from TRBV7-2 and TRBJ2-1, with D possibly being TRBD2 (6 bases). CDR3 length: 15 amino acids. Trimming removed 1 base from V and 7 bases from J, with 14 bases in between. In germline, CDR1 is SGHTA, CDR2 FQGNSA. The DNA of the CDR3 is TGTGCCAGCAGCTTAGTAGTCCGGGGGTGGAATGAGCAGTTCTTC. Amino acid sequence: CASSLVVRGWNEQFF. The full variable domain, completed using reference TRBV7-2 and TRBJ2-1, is GAGVSQSPSNKVTEKGKDVELRCDPISGHTALYWYRQSLGQGLEFLIYFQGNSAPDKSGLPSDRFSAERTGGSVSTLTIQRTQQEDSAVYLCASSLVVRGWNEQFFGPGTRLTVL.

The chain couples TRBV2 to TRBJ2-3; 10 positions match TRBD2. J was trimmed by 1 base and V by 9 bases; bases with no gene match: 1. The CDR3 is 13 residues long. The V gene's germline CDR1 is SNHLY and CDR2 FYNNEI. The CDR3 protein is CASLAGGTDTQYF. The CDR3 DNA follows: TGTGCCAGTCTAGCGGGAGGCACAGATACGCAGTATTTT.

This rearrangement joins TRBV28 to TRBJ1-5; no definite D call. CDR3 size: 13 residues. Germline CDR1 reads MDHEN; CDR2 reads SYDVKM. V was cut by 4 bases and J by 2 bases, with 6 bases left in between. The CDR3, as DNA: TGTGCCAGCAGTTCGGTCGGCAATCAGCCCCAGCATTTT. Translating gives CASSSVGNQPQHF.

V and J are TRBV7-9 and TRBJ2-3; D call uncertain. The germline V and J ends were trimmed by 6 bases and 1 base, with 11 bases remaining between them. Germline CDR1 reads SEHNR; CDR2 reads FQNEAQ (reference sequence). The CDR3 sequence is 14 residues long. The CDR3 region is CASSYGIGTDTQYF. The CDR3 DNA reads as TGTGCCAGCAGTTATGGTATAGGCACAGATACGCAGTATTTT.

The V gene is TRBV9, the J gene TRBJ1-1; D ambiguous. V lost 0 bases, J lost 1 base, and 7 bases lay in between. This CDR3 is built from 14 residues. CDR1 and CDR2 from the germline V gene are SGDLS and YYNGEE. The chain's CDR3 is CASSVDKKNTEAFF. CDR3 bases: TGTGCCAGCAGCGTAGACAAAAAGAACACTGAAGCTTTCTTT.

In DNA, the CDR3 is TGTGCCAGCAGTTACTCCCCCAGGGGACCCTACGAGCAGTACTTC. Translating gives CASSYSPRGPYEQYF. This chain joins TRBV6-6 and TRBJ2-7; weak D call: TRBD1 (6 bases). Between the trimmed V and J ends, which lost 0 bases and 2 bases, there was a span of 11 bases. The CDR3 runs to 15 residues. Germline V lookup: CDR1 MNHNY, CDR2 SVGAGI (reference sequence).

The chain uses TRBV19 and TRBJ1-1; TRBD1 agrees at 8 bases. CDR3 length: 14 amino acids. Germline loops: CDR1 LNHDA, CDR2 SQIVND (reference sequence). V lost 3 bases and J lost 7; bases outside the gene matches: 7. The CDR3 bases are TGTGCCAGTAGTATGGGGACAGGTAAGTATGAAGCTTTCTTT. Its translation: CASSMGTGKYEAFF.

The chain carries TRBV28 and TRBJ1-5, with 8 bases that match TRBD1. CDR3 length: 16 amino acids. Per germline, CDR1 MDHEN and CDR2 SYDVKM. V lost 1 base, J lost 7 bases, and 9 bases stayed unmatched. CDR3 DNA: TGTGCCAGCAGTTTATATTGGCAGGGGGCAAAACAGCCCCAGCATTTT. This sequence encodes CASSLYWQGAKQPQHF.

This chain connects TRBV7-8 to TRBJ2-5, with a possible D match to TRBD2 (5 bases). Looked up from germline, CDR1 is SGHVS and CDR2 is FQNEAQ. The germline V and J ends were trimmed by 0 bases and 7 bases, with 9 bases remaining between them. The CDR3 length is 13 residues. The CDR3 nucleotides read TGTGCCAGCAGCTTAGCAGGACGGGGGACCCAGTACTTC. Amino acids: CASSLAGRGTQYF.

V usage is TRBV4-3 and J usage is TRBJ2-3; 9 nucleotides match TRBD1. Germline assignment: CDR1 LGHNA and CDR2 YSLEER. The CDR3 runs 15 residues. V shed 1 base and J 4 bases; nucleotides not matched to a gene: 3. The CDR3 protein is CASSQGTGGADTQYF. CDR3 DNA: TGCGCCAGCAGCCAAGGAACAGGGGGCGCAGATACGCAGTATTTT.

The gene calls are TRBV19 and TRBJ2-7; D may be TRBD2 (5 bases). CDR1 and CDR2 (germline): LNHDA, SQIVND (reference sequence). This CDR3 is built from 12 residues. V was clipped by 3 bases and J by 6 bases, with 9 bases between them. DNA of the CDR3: TGTGCCAGTAGTATTGGTGGGAGCGAGCAGTACTTC. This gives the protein CASSIGGSEQYF.

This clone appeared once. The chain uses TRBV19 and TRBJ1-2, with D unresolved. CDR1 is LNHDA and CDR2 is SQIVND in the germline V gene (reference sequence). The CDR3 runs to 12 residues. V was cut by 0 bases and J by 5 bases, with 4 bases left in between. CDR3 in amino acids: CASSIDGYGYTF. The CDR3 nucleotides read TGTGCCAGTAGTATAGACGGTTATGGCTACACCTTC.

The CDR3 loop is CASSIRAGFSQYF. The CDR3 DNA reads as TGTGCCAGTAGTATAAGGGCAGGGTTCTCGCAGTATTTT. The chain carries TRBV19 and TRBJ2-3, with a weak D call TRBD1 (5 bases). The germline V and J ends were trimmed by 2 bases and 10 bases, with 13 bases remaining between them. There are 13 residues in the CDR3. Looked up from germline, CDR1 is LNHDA and CDR2 is SQIVND (reference sequence).

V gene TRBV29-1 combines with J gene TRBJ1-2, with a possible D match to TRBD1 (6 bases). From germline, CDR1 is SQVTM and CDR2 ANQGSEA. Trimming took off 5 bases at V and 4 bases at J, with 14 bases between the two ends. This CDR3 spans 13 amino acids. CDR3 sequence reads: CSVQDRSTYGYTF. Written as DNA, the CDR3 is TGCAGCGTTCAGGACAGATCCACCTATGGCTACACCTTC.

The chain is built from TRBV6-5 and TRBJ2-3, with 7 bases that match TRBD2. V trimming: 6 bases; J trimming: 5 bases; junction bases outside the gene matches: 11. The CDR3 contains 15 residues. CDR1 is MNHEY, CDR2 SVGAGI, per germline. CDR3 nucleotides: TGTGCCAGCAGCCACCTGGCGGGAGCAGTAGATACGCAGTATTTT. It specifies CASSHLAGAVDTQYF.

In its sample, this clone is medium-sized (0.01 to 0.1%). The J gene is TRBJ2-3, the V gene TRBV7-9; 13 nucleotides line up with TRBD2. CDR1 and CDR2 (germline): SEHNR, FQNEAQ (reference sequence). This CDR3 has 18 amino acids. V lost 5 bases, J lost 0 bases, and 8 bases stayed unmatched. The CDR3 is CASSPRTSGRDSTDTQYF. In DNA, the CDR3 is TGTGCCAGCAGCCCCAGGACTAGCGGGAGAGACAGCACAGATACGCAGTATTTT.

The CDR3 is CASRHPRSSYNEQFF. The CDR3 DNA is TGTGCCAGTAGACACCCACGGAGCTCCTACAATGAGCAGTTCTTC. This chain uses TRBV19 with TRBJ2-1; no definite D call. The CDR3 is 15 amino acids. Trimming pared 6 bases from V and 0 bases from J, leaving 12 bases between. Germline loops: CDR1 LNHDA, CDR2 SQIVND (reference sequence). Supplemented by reference TRBV19 and TRBJ2-1, the full variable domain reads DGGITQSPKYLFRKEGQNVTLSCEQNLNHDAMYWYRQDPGQGLRLIYYSQIVNDFQKGDIAEGYSVSREKKESFPLTVTSAQKNPTAFYLCASRHPRSSYNEQFFGPGTRLTVL.

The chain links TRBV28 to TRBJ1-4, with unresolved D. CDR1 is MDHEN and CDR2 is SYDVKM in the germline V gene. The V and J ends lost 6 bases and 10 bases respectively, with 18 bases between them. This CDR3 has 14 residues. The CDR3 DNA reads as TGTGCCAGCAGCTCCCGGGTATTTCGAGGAAAACTGTTTTTT. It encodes CASSSRVFRGKLFF.

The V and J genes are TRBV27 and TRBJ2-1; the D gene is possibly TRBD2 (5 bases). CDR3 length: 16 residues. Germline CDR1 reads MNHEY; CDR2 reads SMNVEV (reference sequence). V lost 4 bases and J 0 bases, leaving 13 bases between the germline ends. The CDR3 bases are TGTGCCAGCAGTTCCCATAGCGCGAGCTCCTACAATGAGCAGTTCTTC. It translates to CASSSHSASSYNEQFF.

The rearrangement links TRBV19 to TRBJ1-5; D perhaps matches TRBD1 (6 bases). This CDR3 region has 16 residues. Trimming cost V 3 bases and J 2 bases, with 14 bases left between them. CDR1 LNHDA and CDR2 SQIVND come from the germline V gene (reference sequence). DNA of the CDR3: TGTGCCAGTAGTATGGTTGGGGGCGCCGGCAATCAGCCCCAGCATTTT. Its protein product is CASSMVGGAGNQPQHF.